What follows is one TCR beta chain and its context. The antigen remains undetermined. The sample originates from a study of CD4 T cells in relation to SARS-CoV-2 and coronaviruses. Overall study: TCR beta CDR3s were sequenced after 10-day antigen culture of PBMCs.

Profiled with immunoSEQ multiplex PCR; TCRdb holds only in-frame clones, not every one. Of about 21,000 clones listed, roughly 76% are singletons. V shed 5 bases, J shed 4 bases, and the junction held 3 bases outside the gene matches. The germline CDR1 and CDR2 sequences are MGHDK and SYGVNS. CDR3 length equals 15 residues. Unexposed donor CD4+ T cells date from 2011-2018, before the COVID-19 pandemic. After more than eight days of culture, CD4+ T cells were isolated. The material sequenced was CD4+ T cells from PBMCs, cultured in vitro. This chain links TRBV25-1 with TRBJ2-1; the match to TRBD2 covers 12 bases. The receptor was derived from a human donor in good health. The CDR3 sequence: CASSTTSGRYNEQFF. CDR3 DNA: TGTGCCAGCAGTACTACTAGCGGGAGGTACAATGAGCAGTTCTTC.